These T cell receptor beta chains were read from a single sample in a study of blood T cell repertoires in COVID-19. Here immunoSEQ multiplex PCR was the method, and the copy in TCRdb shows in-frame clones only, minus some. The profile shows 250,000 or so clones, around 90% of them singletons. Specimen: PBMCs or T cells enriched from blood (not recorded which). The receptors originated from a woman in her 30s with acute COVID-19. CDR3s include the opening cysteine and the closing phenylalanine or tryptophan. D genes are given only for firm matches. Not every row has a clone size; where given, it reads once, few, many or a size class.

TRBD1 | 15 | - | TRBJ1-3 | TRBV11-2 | CASSTTGTVGNTIYF | TGTGCCAGCAGCACTACCGGGACAGTGGGAAACACCATATATTTT
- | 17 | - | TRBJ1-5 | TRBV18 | CASSPRGSSDFYQPQHF | TGTGCCAGCTCACCACGAGGTTCCTCGGACTTCTATCAGCCCCAGCATTTT
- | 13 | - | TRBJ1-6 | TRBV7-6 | CASSLGENSPLHF | TGTGCCAGCAGCTTAGGAGAGAATTCACCCCTCCACTTT
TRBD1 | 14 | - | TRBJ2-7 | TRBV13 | CASRDGTGAYEQYF | TGTGCCAGCAGGGATGGGACAGGGGCCTACGAGCAGTACTTC
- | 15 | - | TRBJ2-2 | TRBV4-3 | CASSRTASNTGELFF | TGCGCCAGCAGTCGGACAGCGTCGAACACCGGGGAGCTGTTTTTT
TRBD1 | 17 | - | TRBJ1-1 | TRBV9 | CASSGATGTGSFAEAFF | TGTGCCAGCAGCGGGGCCACCGGGACAGGCTCTTTCGCTGAAGCTTTCTTT
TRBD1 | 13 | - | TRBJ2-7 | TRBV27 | CASSKTGLWEQYF | TGTGCCAGCAGCAAGACAGGGTTGTGGGAGCAGTACTTC
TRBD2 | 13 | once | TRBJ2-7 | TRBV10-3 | CAISEGTSLEQYF | TGTGCCATCAGTGAGGGGACTAGTCTCGAGCAGTACTTC
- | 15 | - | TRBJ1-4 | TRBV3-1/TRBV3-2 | CASSRFLGAGEKLFF | TGTGCCAGCAGTCGTTTTTTGGGGGCAGGGGAAAAACTGTTTTTT
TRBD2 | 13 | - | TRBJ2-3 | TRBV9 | CASSRDYTDTQYF | TGTGCCAGCAGCCGGGACTACACAGATACGCAGTATTTT
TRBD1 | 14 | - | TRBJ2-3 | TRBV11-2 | CAGARDRVSDTQYF | TGTGCCGGCGCGCGGGACAGGGTCTCAGATACGCAGTATTTT
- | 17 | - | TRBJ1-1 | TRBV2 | CASPKRGTLIANTEAFF | TGTGCCAGCCCAAAGAGAGGGACACTGATCGCGAACACTGAAGCTTTCTTT
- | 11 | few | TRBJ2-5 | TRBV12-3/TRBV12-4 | CASSLRETQYF | TGTGCCAGCAGTTTACGAGAGACCCAGTACTTC
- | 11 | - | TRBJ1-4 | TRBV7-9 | CASSLSEKLFF | TGTGCCAGCAGCTTAAGCGAAAAACTGTTTTTT
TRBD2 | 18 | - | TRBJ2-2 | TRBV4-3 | CASSQEGGRGADTGELFF | TGCGCCAGCAGCCAAGAAGGTGGGCGGGGGGCGGACACCGGGGAGCTGTTTTTT
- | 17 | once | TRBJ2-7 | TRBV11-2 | CASSLPLTGRSSYEQYF | TGTGCCAGCAGCTTACCCCTAACAGGCCGTTCCTCCTACGAGCAGTACTTC
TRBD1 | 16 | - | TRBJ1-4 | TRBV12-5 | CASGSISWDRNEKLFF | TGTGCTAGTGGCTCTATCTCATGGGACAGGAATGAAAAACTGTTTTTT